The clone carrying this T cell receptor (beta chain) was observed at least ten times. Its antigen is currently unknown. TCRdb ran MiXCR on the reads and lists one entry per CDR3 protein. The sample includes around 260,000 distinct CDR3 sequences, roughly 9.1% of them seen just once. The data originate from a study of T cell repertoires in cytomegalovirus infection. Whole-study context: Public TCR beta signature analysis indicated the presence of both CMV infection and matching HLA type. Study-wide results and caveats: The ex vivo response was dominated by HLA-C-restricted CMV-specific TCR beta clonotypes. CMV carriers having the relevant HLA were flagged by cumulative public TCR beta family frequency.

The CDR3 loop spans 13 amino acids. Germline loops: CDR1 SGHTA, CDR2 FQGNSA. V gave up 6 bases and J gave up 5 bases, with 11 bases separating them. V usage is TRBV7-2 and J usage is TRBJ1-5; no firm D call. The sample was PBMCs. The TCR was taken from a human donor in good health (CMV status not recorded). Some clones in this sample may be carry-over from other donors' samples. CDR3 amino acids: CASRRAGDQPQHF. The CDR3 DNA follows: TGTGCCAGCAGGCGCGCCGGGGATCAGCCCCAGCATTTT.